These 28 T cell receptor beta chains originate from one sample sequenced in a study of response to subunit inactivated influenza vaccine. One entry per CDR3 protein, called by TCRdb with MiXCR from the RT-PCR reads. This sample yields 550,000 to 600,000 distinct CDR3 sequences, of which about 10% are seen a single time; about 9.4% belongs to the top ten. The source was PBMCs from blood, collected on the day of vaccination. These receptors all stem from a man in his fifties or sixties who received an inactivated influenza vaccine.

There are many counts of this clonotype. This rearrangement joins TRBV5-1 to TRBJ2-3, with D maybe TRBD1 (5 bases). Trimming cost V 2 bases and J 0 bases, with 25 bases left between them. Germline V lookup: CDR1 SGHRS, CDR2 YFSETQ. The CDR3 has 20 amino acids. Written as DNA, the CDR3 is TGCGCCAGCAGCTTTCGCATCATGTCAGGGCCGACGACTAGCACAGATACGCAGTATTTT. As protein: CASSFRIMSGPTTSTDTQYF.

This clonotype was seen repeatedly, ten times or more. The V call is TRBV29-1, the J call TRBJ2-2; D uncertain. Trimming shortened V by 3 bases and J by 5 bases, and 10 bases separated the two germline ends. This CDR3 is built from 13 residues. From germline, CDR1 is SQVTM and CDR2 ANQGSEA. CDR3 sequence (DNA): TGCAGCGTTGACAAGGGAAGGACCGGGGAGCTGTTTTTT. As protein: CSVDKGRTGELFF.

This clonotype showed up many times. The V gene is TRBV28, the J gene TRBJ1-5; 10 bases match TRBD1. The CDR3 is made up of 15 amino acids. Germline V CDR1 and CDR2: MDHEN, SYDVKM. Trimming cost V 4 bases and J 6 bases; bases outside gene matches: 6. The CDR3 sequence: CASSWLGQGVQPQHF. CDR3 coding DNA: TGTGCCAGCAGTTGGCTCGGACAGGGGGTTCAGCCCCAGCATTTT.

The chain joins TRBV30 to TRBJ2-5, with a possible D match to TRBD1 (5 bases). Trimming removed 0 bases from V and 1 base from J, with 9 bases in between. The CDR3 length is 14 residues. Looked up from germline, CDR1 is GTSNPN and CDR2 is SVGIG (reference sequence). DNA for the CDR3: TGTGCCTGGAGTGTACGGCAGGGCCAAGAGACCCAGTACTTC. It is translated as CAWSVRQGQETQYF.

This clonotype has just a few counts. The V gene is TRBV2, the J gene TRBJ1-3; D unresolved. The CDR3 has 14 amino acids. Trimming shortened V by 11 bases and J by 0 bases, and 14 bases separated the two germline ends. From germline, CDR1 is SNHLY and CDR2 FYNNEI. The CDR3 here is CAGATGPSGNTIYF. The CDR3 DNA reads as TGTGCCGGCGCTACCGGGCCCTCTGGAAACACCATATATTTT.

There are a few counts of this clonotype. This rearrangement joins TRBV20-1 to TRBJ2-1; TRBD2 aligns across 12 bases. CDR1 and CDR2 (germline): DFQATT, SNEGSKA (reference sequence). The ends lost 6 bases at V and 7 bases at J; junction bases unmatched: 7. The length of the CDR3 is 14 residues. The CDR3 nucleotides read TGCAGTGCCATGGGACTAGCGGGTAGAAATGAGCAGTTCTTC. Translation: CSAMGLAGRNEQFF.

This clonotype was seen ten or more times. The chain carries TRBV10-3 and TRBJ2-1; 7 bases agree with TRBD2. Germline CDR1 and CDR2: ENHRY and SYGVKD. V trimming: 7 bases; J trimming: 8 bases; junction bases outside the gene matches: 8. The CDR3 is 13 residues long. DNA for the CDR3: TGTGCCATCAAGATTGAGGGAGGGGATGAGCAGTTCTTC. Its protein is CAIKIEGGDEQFF.

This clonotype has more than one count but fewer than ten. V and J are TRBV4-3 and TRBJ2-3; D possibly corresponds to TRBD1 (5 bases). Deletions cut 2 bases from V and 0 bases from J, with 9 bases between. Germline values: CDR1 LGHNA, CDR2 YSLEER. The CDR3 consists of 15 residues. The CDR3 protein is CASSQNRLSTDTQYF. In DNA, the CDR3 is TGCGCCAGCAGCCAAAACAGGTTGAGCACAGATACGCAGTATTTT.

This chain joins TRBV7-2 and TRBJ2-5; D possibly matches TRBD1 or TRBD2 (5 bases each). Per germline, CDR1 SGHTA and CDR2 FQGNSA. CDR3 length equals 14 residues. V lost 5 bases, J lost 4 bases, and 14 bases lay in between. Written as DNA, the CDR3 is TGTGCCAGCAGCCAGACCGGGGCGGGAGAGACCCAGTACTTC. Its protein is CASSQTGAGETQYF.

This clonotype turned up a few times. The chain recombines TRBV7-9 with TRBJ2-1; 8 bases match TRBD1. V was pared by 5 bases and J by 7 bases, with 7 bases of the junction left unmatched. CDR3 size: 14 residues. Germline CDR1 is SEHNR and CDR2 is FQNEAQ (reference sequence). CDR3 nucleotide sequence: TGTGCCAGCAGCGGGCGGACAGGGAGGAATGAGCAGTTCTTC. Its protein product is CASSGRTGRNEQFF.

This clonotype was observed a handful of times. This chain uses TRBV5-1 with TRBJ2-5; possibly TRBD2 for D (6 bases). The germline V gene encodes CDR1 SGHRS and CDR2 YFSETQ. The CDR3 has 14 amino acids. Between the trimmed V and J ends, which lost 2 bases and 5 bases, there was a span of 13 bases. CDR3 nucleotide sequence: TGCGCCAGCAGCTTAGGAGGGGAAGGCGAGACCCAGTACTTC. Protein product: CASSLGGEGETQYF.

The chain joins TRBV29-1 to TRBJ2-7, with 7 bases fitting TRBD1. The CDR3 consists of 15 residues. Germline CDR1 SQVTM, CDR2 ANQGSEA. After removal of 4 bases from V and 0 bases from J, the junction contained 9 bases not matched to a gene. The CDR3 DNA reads TGCAGCGTTGGAGGACAGGCTCCCCTCTCCTACGAGCAGTACTTC. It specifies CSVGGQAPLSYEQYF.

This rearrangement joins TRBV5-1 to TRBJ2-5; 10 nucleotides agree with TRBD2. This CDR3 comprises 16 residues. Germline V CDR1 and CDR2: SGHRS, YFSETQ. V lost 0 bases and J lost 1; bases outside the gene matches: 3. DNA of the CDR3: TGCGCCAGCAGCTTGGGACTAGCGGGCCTCCAAGAGACCCAGTACTTC. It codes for CASSLGLAGLQETQYF.

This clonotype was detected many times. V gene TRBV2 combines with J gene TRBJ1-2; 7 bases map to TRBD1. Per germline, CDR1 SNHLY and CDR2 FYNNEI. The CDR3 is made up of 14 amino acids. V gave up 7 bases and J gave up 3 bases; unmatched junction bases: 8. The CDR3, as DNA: TGTGCCAGCACCAAAGACAGGGTCGACTATGGCTACACCTTC. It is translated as CASTKDRVDYGYTF.

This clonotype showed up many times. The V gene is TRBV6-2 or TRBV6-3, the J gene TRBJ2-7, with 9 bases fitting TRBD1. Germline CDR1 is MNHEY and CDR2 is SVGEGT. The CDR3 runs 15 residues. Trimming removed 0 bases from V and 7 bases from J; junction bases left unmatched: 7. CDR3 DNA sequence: TGTGCCAGCAGTTACTCCCACAGGGGGCGTCAGGAGCAGTACTTC. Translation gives CASSYSHRGRQEQYF.

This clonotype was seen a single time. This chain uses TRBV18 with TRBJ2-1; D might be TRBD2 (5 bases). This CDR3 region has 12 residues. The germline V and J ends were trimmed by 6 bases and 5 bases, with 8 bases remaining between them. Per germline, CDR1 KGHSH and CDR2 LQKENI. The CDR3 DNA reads TGTGCCAGCTCCCCAGCGGACAATGAGCAGTTCTTC. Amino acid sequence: CASSPADNEQFF.

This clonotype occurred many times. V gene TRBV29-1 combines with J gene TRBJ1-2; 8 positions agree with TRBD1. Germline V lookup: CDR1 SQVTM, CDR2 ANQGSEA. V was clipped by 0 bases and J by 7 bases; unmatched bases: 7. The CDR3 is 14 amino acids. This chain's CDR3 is CSVEDKGQVFGYTF. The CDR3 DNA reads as TGCAGCGTTGAAGATAAGGGACAGGTTTTTGGCTACACCTTC. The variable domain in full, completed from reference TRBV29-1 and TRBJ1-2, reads SAVISQKPSRDICQRGTSLTIQCQVDSQVTMMFWYRQQPGQSLTLIATANQGSEATYESGFVIDKFPISRPNLTFSTLTVSNMSPEDSSIYLCSVEDKGQVFGYTFGSGTRLTVV.

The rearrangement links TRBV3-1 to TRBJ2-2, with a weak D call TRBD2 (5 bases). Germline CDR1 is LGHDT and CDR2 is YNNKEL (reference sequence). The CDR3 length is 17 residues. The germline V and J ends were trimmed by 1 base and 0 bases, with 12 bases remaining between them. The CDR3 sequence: CASSQAMRTPNTGELFF. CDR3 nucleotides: TGTGCCAGCAGCCAAGCTATGAGGACTCCGAACACCGGGGAGCTGTTTTTT.

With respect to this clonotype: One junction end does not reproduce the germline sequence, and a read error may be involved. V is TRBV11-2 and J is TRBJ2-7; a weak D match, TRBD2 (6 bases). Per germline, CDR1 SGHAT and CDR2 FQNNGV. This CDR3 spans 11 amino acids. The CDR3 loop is CASSYAGTLHF. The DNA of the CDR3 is TGTGCCAGCAGTTATGCGGGGACCTTGCACTTC.

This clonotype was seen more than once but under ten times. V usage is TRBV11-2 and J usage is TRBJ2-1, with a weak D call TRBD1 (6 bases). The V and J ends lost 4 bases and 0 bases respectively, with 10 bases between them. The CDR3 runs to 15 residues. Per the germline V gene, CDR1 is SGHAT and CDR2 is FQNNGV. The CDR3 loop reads CASSWGHSSYNEQFF. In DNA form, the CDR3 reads TGTGCCAGCAGCTGGGGACATAGCTCCTACAATGAGCAGTTCTTC. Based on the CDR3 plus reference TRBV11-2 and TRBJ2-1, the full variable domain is EAGVAQSPRYKIIEKRQSVAFWCNPISGHATLYWYQQILGQGPKLLIQFQNNGVVDDSQLPKDRFSAERLKGVDSTLKIQPAKLEDSAVYLCASSWGHSSYNEQFFGPGTRLTVL.

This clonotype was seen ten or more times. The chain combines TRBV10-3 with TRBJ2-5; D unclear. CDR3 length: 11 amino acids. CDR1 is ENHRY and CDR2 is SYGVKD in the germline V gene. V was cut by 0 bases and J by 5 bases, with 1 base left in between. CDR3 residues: CAISESETQYF. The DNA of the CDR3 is TGTGCCATCAGTGAGTCGGAGACCCAGTACTTC.

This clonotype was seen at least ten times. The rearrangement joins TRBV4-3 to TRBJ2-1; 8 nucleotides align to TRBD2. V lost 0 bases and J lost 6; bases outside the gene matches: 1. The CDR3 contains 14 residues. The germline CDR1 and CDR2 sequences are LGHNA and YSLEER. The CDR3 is CASSQDGTSNEQFF. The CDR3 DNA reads TGCGCCAGCAGCCAAGATGGGACTAGCAATGAGCAGTTCTTC.

The CDR3 loop reads CASSYSFGQNEAFF. DNA of the CDR3: TGTGCCAGCAGTTACTCCTTTGGACAGAATGAAGCTTTCTTT. The V call is TRBV6-5, the J call TRBJ1-1; maybe TRBD1 (6 bases). V lost 0 bases and J lost 7, with 12 bases in between. This CDR3 spans 14 amino acids. Germline V gene data show CDR1 as MNHEY and CDR2 as SVGAGI.

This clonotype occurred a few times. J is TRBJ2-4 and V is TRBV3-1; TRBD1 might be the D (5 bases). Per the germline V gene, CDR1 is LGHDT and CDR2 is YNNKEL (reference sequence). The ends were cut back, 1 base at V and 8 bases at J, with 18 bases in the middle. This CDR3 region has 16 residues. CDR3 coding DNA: TGTGCCAGCAGCCAAGGGATAGGCCAGGGATTGGACATTCAGTACTTC. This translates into CASSQGIGQGLDIQYF.

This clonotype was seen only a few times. As DNA, the CDR3 is TGTGCCAGCAGTTACTCGAGCTCCTACGAGCAGTACTTC. Translating gives CASSYSSSYEQYF. The gene calls are TRBV6-2 or TRBV6-3 and TRBJ2-7; D remains unclear. Germline CDR1 is MNHEY and CDR2 is SVGEGT. The CDR3 is made up of 13 amino acids. With 0 bases removed from V and 0 bases from J, the gap between germline ends came to 3 bases.

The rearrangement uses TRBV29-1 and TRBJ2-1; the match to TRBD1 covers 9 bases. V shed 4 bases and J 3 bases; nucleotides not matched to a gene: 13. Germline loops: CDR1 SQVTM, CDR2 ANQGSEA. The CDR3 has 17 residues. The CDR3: CSVGSLLDRGGYNEQFF. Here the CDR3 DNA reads TGCAGCGTTGGTTCCCTTTTGGACAGGGGAGGCTACAATGAGCAGTTCTTC.

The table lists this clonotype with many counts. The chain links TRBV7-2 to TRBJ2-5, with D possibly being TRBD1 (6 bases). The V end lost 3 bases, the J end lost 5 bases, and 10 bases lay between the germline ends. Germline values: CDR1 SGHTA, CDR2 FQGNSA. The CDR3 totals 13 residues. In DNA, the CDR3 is TGTGCCAGCAGCTTCTCCAGGGGTGAGACCCAGTACTTC. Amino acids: CASSFSRGETQYF.

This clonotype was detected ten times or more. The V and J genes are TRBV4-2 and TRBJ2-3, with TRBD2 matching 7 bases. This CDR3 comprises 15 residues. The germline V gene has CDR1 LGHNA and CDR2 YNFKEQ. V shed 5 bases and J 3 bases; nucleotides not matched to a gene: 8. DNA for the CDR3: TGTGCCAGCAGCGACAAGATGGGGGGGACAGATACGCAGTATTTT. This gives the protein CASSDKMGGTDTQYF.